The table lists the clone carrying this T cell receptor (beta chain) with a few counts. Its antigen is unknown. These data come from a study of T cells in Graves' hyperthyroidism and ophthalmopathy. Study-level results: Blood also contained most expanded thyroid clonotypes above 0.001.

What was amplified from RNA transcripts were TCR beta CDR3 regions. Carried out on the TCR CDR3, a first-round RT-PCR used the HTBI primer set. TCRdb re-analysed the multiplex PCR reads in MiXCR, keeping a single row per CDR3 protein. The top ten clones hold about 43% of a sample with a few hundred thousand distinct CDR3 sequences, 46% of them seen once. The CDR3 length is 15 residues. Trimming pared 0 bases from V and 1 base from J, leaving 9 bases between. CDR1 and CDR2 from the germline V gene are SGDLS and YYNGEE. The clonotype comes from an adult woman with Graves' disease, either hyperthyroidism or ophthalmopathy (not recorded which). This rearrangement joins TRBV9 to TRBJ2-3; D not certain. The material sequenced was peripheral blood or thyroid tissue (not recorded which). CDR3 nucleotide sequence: TGTGCCAGCAGCGTAGAAAGGTCCCGCACAGATACGCAGTATTTT. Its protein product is CASSVERSRTDTQYF.